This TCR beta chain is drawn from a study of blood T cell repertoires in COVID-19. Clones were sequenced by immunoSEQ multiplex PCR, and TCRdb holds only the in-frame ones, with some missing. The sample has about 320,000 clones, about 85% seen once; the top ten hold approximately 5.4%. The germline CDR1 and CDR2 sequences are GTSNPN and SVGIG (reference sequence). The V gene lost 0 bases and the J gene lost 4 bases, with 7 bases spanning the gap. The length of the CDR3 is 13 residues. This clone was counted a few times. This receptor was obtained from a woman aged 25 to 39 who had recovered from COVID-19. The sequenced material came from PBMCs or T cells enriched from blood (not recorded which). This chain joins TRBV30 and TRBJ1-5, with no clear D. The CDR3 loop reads CAWSVGRNQPQHF. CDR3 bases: TGTGCCTGGAGTGTTGGCAGGAATCAGCCCCAGCATTTT.